Shown below are 16 T cell receptor beta chains from a single sample sequenced in a study of vaccination and CD4 T cells after COVID-19. Sequenced with the Oncomine TCR Beta short-read assay was DNA taken from cultured CD4+ T cells. TCRdb reanalysed the PCR reads using MiXCR and keeps one entry per CDR3 protein. The table has several thousand distinct CDR3 sequences, 21% seen once. Treatment specified: roughly nine-day PBMC culture with coronavirus spike peptide pools or control peptides (ViraFEST assay). These receptors are not linked to any known antigen. Sample: CD4+ T cells from blood, cultured in vitro. The receptors derive from a human donor who had recovered from COVID-19.

In its sample, this clonotype was seen a few times. The chain uses TRBV5-4 and TRBJ2-3, with 8 bases identical to TRBD2. The CDR3 length is 16 residues. Germline trimming cut 3 bases from V and 4 bases from J; bases unmatched to any gene: 10. The germline CDR1 and CDR2 sequences are SGHNT and YYREEE (reference sequence). CDR3 in DNA: TGTGCCAGCAGCTCCTACGGGGGGGGGCCGGCAGATACGCAGTATTTT. The encoded protein is CASSSYGGGPADTQYF.

This clonotype has more than one count but fewer than ten. This chain uses TRBV5-1 with TRBJ1-1; TRBD1 aligns across 10 bases. Germline lookup yields CDR1 SGHRS and CDR2 YFSETQ. This CDR3 is built from 14 residues. V dropped 1 base and J dropped 7; count of bases not matched to a gene: 4. Written as DNA, the CDR3 is TGCGCCAGCAGCTTGTCCGGGACAGGGGATGAAGCTTTCTTT. Its translation: CASSLSGTGDEAFF.

Within the sample, this clonotype is medium-sized (0.01 to 0.1%). The chain carries TRBV6-1 and TRBJ2-7; D is undetermined. This CDR3 contains 11 residues. The V end was cut by 3 bases, the J end by 6 bases, with 6 bases between. Germline CDR1 reads MNHNS; CDR2 reads SASEGT. The chain's CDR3 is CASSEVGEQYF. The CDR3 nucleotides are TGTGCCAGCAGTGAGGTGGGCGAGCAGTACTTC.

This chain connects TRBV20-1 to TRBJ2-2, with 8 positions matching TRBD1. This CDR3 has 15 residues. The trim removed 3 bases at V and 4 bases at J, leaving 7 bases unmatched. Germline V gene data show CDR1 as DFQATT and CDR2 as SNEGSKA (reference sequence). The CDR3 DNA sequence: TGCAGTGCTAGCCCCCGGGACAGGTTCACCGGGGAGCTGTTTTTT. Protein sequence: CSASPRDRFTGELFF.

This rearrangement joins TRBV6-2 or TRBV6-3 to TRBJ2-2, with 10 bases lining up with TRBD2. The CDR3 runs 15 residues. The trim removed 6 bases at V and 7 bases at J, leaving 8 bases unmatched. In germline, CDR1 is MNHEY, CDR2 SVGEGT. As DNA, the CDR3 is TGTGCCAGCAGAACGAGCGGGGGGGCCTTCGGGGAGCTGTTTTTT. It is translated as CASRTSGGAFGELFF.

This clonotype was seen a few times. V and J are TRBV27 and TRBJ2-3; 11 bases match TRBD2. With 3 bases clipped from V and 5 bases from J, the junction kept 4 bases outside the gene matches. The CDR3 contains 15 residues. In germline, CDR1 is MNHEY, CDR2 SMNVEV (reference sequence). The CDR3 bases are TGTGCCAGCAGTTTTACTAGCGGGGGAATAGATACGCAGTATTTT. Translated, it gives CASSFTSGGIDTQYF.

Points on this clonotype: This likely comes from a read error, as the CDR3 has no conserved phenylalanine or tryptophan at its end. V is TRBV12-3 or TRBV12-4 and J is TRBJ2-7, with 8 positions matching TRBD2. Unmatched junction bases numbered 2, after V lost 5 bases and J lost 2 bases. The CDR3 has 13 amino acids. The CDR3 reads CASSRRGAYEQYL. The CDR3 DNA reads as TGTGCCAGCAGTCGGCGGGGGGCCTACGAGCAGTACCTC.

This clonotype was counted between two and nine times. The germline gene is not matched at one end of the junction; a read error may be the cause. The rearrangement joins TRBV12-3 or TRBV12-4 to TRBJ1-2; 7 nucleotides line up with TRBD1. The CDR3 spans 12 residues. CDR3 in amino acids: CASSRGQGVWAF. The CDR3, as DNA: TGTGCCAGCAGTCGCGGGCAGGGGGTGTGGGCCTTC.

This clonotype was counted between two and nine times. The chain has TRBV19 and TRBJ2-7; D is possibly TRBD2 (6 bases). The germline V and J ends were trimmed by 2 bases and 3 bases, with 11 bases remaining between them. This CDR3 spans 14 amino acids. CDR1 is LNHDA, CDR2 SQIVND, per germline (reference sequence). The CDR3 sequence is CASSIRLGGYEQYF. In DNA, the CDR3 is TGTGCCAGTAGTATAAGGTTGGGGGGCTACGAGCAGTACTTC.

This clonotype has just a few counts. V is TRBV30 and J is TRBJ1-6, with TRBD1 as a possible D gene (5 bases). CDR1 and CDR2 from the germline V gene are GTSNPN and SVGIG (reference sequence). The CDR3 sequence is 13 residues long. Trimming left V 3 bases short and J 5 bases short, with 8 bases between. CDR3 region: CAWRVRDNSPLHF. In DNA form, the CDR3 reads TGTGCCTGGAGGGTCAGGGATAATTCACCCCTCCACTTT.

In its sample, this clonotype ranks as medium-sized (0.01 to 0.1%). The chain is built from TRBV6-1 and TRBJ1-6; tentatively, D is TRBD1 (5 bases). This CDR3 is 13 amino acids long. Germline CDR1 and CDR2: MNHNS and SASEGT. The V end was cut by 11 bases, the J end by 2 bases, with 10 bases between. The CDR3 spells CASGGTYNSPLHF. CDR3 sequence (DNA): TGTGCCTCCGGGGGGACCTATAATTCACCCCTCCACTTT.

This clonotype was counted between two and nine times. The rearrangement joins TRBV20-1 to TRBJ2-2; D possibly corresponds to TRBD1 (6 bases). Trimming cost V 1 base and J 1 base, with 7 bases left between them. In germline, CDR1 is DFQATT, CDR2 SNEGSKA (reference sequence). CDR3 length equals 14 residues. The chain's CDR3 is CSARGGQNTGELFF. DNA for the CDR3: TGCAGTGCTAGAGGGGGACAGAACACCGGGGAGCTGTTTTTT.

This clonotype rates as medium-sized (0.01 to 0.1%). The rearrangement uses TRBV2 and TRBJ2-1, with 10 bases identical to TRBD2. Germline-derived CDR1 and CDR2 are SNHLY and FYNNEI. This CDR3 is 17 amino acids long. With V trimmed by 5 bases and J by 4 bases, 11 bases remained unmatched. The CDR3 is CASSPLSGGSLYNEQFF. The CDR3 DNA reads TGTGCCAGCAGTCCCCTTAGCGGGGGGTCGCTATACAATGAGCAGTTCTTC.

The chain uses TRBV10-1 and TRBJ2-3; D remains ambiguous. The germline gives CDR1 WNHNN, CDR2 SYGVQD (reference sequence). The length of the CDR3 is 14 residues. The V end lost 0 bases, the J end lost 6 bases, and 10 bases lay between the germline ends. CDR3 in amino acids: CASSESPGLDTQYF. CDR3 bases: TGCGCCAGCAGTGAGTCTCCCGGCTTGGATACGCAGTATTTT.

This clonotype was recorded a few times. The chain has TRBV7-6 and TRBJ1-5, with TRBD1 matching 12 bases. CDR3 size: 15 residues. Germline V gene data show CDR1 as SGHVS and CDR2 as FNYEAQ. The V and J ends lost 4 bases and 4 bases, in that order; junction bases with no gene match: 2. Here the CDR3 DNA reads TGTGCCAGCAGCTCGGGACAGGGGGCGAATCAGCCCCAGCATTTT. As protein: CASSSGQGANQPQHF.

This chain joins TRBV7-9 and TRBJ1-2; 10 nucleotides line up with TRBD1. The germline gives CDR1 SEHNR, CDR2 FQNEAQ (reference sequence). V lost 5 bases and J lost 10; bases outside the gene matches: 10. This CDR3 has 14 residues. The CDR3 DNA reads as TGTGCCAGCAGCCCACAAGGGACAGGGGAGTACTACACCTTC. As protein: CASSPQGTGEYYTF.